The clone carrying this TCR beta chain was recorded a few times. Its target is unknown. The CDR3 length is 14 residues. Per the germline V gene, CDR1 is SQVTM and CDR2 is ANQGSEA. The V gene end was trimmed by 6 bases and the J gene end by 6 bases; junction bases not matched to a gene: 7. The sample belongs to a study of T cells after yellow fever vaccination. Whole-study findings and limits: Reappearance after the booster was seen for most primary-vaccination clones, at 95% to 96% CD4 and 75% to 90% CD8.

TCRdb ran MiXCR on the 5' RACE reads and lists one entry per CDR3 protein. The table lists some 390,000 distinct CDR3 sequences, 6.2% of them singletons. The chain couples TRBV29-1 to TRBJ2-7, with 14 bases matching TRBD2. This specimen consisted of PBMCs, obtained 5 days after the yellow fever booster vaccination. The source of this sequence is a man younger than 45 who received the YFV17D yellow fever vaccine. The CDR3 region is CSVAGTSGRGEQYF. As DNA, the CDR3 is TGCAGCGTGGCCGGGACTAGCGGGAGAGGCGAGCAGTACTTC.